One sample yielded the 30 T cell receptor beta chains listed below, sequenced in a study of blood T cell repertoires in COVID-19. Data came from immunoSEQ multiplex PCR; TCRdb stores just in-frame clones and leaves some out. Of around 260,000 clones in the sample, approximately 85% were seen once. The sample was peripheral blood. The source of these receptors is a human donor with COVID-19, enrolled during active disease. The donor label of this sample is uncertain.

The rearrangement links TRBV9 to TRBJ1-1; 9 bases are a match to TRBD1. Germline lookup yields CDR1 SGDLS and CDR2 YYNGEE. Trimming cost V 0 bases and J 4 bases; bases outside gene matches: 4. This CDR3 has 15 residues. CDR3 region: CASSVVGTGSTEAFF. As DNA, the CDR3 is TGTGCCAGCAGCGTAGTAGGGACAGGGTCCACTGAAGCTTTCTTT.

This sequence joins TRBV30 and TRBJ1-5; D unresolved. Trimming cost V 0 bases and J 6 bases, with 9 bases left between them. The V gene's germline CDR1 is GTSNPN and CDR2 SVGIG (reference sequence). This CDR3 comprises 13 residues. The CDR3 region has the DNA TGTGCCTGGAGTGTACATCGAGGTCAGCCCCAGCATTTT. This codes for CAWSVHRGQPQHF.

The chain employs TRBV6-5 and TRBJ1-5; D is perhaps TRBD1 (6 bases). The CDR3 is 13 amino acids. CDR1 is MNHEY and CDR2 is SVGAGI in the germline V gene. V lost 6 bases to trimming and J lost 6 bases, with 12 bases between them. The CDR3 nucleotides read TGTGCCAGCAGCGCGGGGGCGAGTCAGCCCCAGCATTTT. This translates into CASSAGASQPQHF.

This chain joins TRBV18 and TRBJ2-3, with TRBD2 matching 11 bases. The germline V gene encodes CDR1 KGHSH and CDR2 LQKENI. J gave up 4 bases and V 7 bases, and 4 bases lay outside the gene matches. The CDR3 is made up of 14 amino acids. CDR3 coding DNA: TGTGCCAGCTATAGCGGGAGGGCCGCAGATACGCAGTATTTT. Translated: CASYSGRAADTQYF.

This clone is deemed medium-sized (0.01 to 0.1%). This chain connects TRBV27 to TRBJ2-6; a possible D gene is TRBD1 (5 bases). The V end was cut by 6 bases, the J end by 2 bases, with 20 bases between. Germline assignment: CDR1 MNHEY and CDR2 SMNVEV (reference sequence). The CDR3 sequence is 18 residues long. The CDR3 loop is CASSPSPWGGAGANVLTF. CDR3 nucleotides: TGTGCCAGCAGCCCATCTCCTTGGGGCGGCGCTGGGGCCAACGTCCTGACTTTC.

The chain couples TRBV27 to TRBJ1-5; tentatively, D is TRBD1 (5 bases). The CDR3 contains 13 residues. Trimming pared 10 bases from V and 7 bases from J, leaving 17 bases between. Germline loops: CDR1 MNHEY, CDR2 SMNVEV (reference sequence). CDR3 region: CATRPLGVQPQHF. The CDR3 DNA reads as TGTGCCACCCGCCCTTTAGGGGTCCAGCCCCAGCATTTT.

The rearrangement uses TRBV4-3 and TRBJ2-2; maybe TRBD2 (7 bases). The CDR3 runs to 16 residues. Germline V gives CDR1 LGHNA, CDR2 YSLEER. V was trimmed by 0 bases and J by 3 bases, leaving 11 bases between them. DNA of the CDR3: TGCGCCAGCAGCCAAGATAGGGGGGGCGACACCGGGGAGCTGTTTTTT. Its protein product is CASSQDRGGDTGELFF.

A note on this clone: Other DNA sequences of this sample code for an identical CDR3. The chain employs TRBV6-5 and TRBJ1-2; maybe TRBD1 (5 bases). Germline V gene lookup returns CDR1 MNHEY and CDR2 SVGAGI. The CDR3 contains 11 residues. The ends were cut back, 6 bases at V and 5 bases at J, with 7 bases in the middle. The CDR3 bases are TGTGCCAGCAGGGGGCTGTATGGCTACACCTTC. Translating it yields CASRGLYGYTF.

The chain couples TRBV13 to TRBJ2-5; 10 bases line up with TRBD2. Trimming at V came to 0 bases and at J to 5 bases, leaving 3 bases not matched to a gene. Germline V gene sequence: CDR1 PRHDT, CDR2 FYEKMQ (reference sequence). The CDR3 spans 15 residues. Written as DNA, the CDR3 is TGTGCCAGCAGCTTAGGCCTAGCGGGGGCGGAGACCCAGTACTTC. The encoded protein is CASSLGLAGAETQYF.

V and J are TRBV19 and TRBJ2-1; a possible D gene is TRBD2 (6 bases). V lost 4 bases and J lost 6, with 13 bases in between. The CDR3 covers 14 residues. Per germline, CDR1 LNHDA and CDR2 SQIVND (reference sequence). As DNA, the CDR3 is TGTGCCAGTAGTAATTTAGCGGCCGGCAATGAGCAGTTCTTC. Its translation: CASSNLAAGNEQFF.

The chain carries TRBV28 and TRBJ2-6, with unresolved D. This CDR3 spans 14 amino acids. V shed 2 bases and J shed 5 bases, with 7 bases lying between them. CDR1 and CDR2 (germline): MDHEN, SYDVKM. The chain's CDR3 is CASSLEPRANVLTF. The CDR3 bases are TGTGCCAGCAGTTTAGAGCCGAGGGCCAACGTCCTGACTTTC.

This clone has a single count. The V and J genes are TRBV2 and TRBJ1-1; 7 bases agree with TRBD1. The CDR3 loop spans 15 amino acids. Germline V gives CDR1 SNHLY, CDR2 FYNNEI. V lost 5 bases and J lost 4; bases outside the gene matches: 10. CDR3 sequence: CASSLQGPRTTEAFF. The CDR3 region has the DNA TGTGCCAGCAGTTTACAGGGGCCTAGAACCACTGAAGCTTTCTTT.

V usage is TRBV28 and J usage is TRBJ2-5; 9 bases line up with TRBD2. CDR1 MDHEN and CDR2 SYDVKM come from the germline V gene. Germline trimming cut 6 bases from V and 5 bases from J; bases unmatched to any gene: 16. The CDR3 has 17 residues. The CDR3 bases are TGTGCCAGCAGAGACACTAGCGGGCCGGCTGGGGGTGAGACCCAGTACTTC. Translation: CASRDTSGPAGGETQYF.

This clone appeared once. The CDR3 protein is CASSQAAGSAFF. As DNA, the CDR3 is TGTGCCAGCAGCCAAGCGGCGGGAAGCGCTTTCTTT. The V and J genes are TRBV3-1 (or the pseudogene TRBV3-2) and TRBJ1-1; D is uncertain. The CDR3 totals 12 residues. The germline V and J ends were trimmed by 1 base and 11 bases, with 11 bases remaining between them. The germline CDR1 and CDR2 sequences are LGHDT and YNNKEL (reference sequence).

V usage is TRBV10-3 and J usage is TRBJ1-3; D may be TRBD1 (5 bases). CDR1 is ENHRY, CDR2 SYGVKD, per germline. The CDR3 has 13 amino acids. The ends were cut back, 4 bases at V and 2 bases at J, with 6 bases in the middle. The CDR3 here is CAISGRAGNTIYF. The CDR3, as DNA: TGTGCCATCAGTGGCAGGGCTGGAAACACCATATATTTT.

This rearrangement joins TRBV7-8 to TRBJ2-7, with 12 bases fitting TRBD1. With 1 base clipped from V and 5 bases from J, the junction kept 15 bases outside the gene matches. Per germline, CDR1 SGHVS and CDR2 FQNEAQ. This CDR3 is built from 19 residues. The CDR3 DNA reads as TGTGCCAGCAGCTTAGAGCAGGGACAGGGGGCGAAGTCGTCCGACGAGCAGTACTTC. This translates into CASSLEQGQGAKSSDEQYF.

This clone was picked up a small number of times. The chain recombines TRBV5-6 with TRBJ1-1; 9 nucleotides match TRBD1. The CDR3 length is 15 residues. V lost 3 bases to trimming and J lost 5 bases; unmatched junction nucleotides: 8. CDR1 and CDR2 from the germline V gene are SGHDT and YYEEEE. CDR3 in amino acids: CASSSGTGLVTEAFF. For the CDR3, the DNA is TGTGCCAGCAGCTCCGGGACAGGGTTGGTAACTGAAGCTTTCTTT.

This clone was detected only a few times. V usage is TRBV18 and J usage is TRBJ2-4, with a weak D call TRBD2 (6 bases). Trimming removed 6 bases at V and 8 bases at J, with 8 bases between. CDR3 length: 11 amino acids. Germline loops: CDR1 KGHSH, CDR2 LQKENI. The CDR3 DNA sequence: TGTGCCAGCTCGGGGGGTGACATTCAGTACTTC. Its translation is CASSGGDIQYF.

The gene calls are TRBV2 and TRBJ1-3; D might be TRBD1 (5 bases). The CDR3 spans 14 residues. Germline-derived CDR1 and CDR2 are SNHLY and FYNNEI. With 8 bases removed from V and 0 bases from J, the gap between germline ends came to 11 bases. The CDR3 here is CASGSGPSGNTIYF. DNA of the CDR3: TGTGCCAGCGGTTCAGGGCCCTCTGGAAACACCATATATTTT.

The V gene is TRBV7-2, the J gene TRBJ1-3; D remains ambiguous. Germline V gene data show CDR1 as SGHTA and CDR2 as FQGNSA. V was trimmed by 1 base and J by 8 bases, leaving 18 bases between them. The CDR3 is 16 residues long. CDR3 region: CASSLVGRARLDTIYF. The CDR3 DNA reads TGTGCCAGCAGCTTAGTCGGGCGGGCGCGTCTAGACACCATATATTTT.

V is TRBV19 and J is TRBJ1-4, with 10 nucleotides matching TRBD1. The CDR3 runs to 17 residues. Trimming took 5 bases from V and 0 from J; bases not matched to a gene: 6. Germline CDR1 is LNHDA and CDR2 is SQIVND (reference sequence). This CDR3 is CASSGDRGRPTNEKLFF. As DNA, the CDR3 is TGTGCCAGTAGTGGGGACAGGGGAAGGCCAACTAATGAAAAACTGTTTTTT.

The CDR3 protein is CAWALGSGRNLYEQYF. DNA of the CDR3: TGTGCCTGGGCACTGGGGAGCGGGAGAAATCTCTACGAGCAGTACTTC. The chain has TRBV30 and TRBJ2-7, with 8 bases matching TRBD2. V shed 5 bases and J 3 bases; nucleotides not matched to a gene: 15. The CDR3 length is 16 residues. Germline loops: CDR1 GTSNPN, CDR2 SVGIG (reference sequence).

The V gene is TRBV5-6, the J gene TRBJ2-7; 8 bases agree with TRBD1. Per germline, CDR1 SGHDT and CDR2 YYEEEE. The CDR3 runs to 14 residues. The junction had 4 bases not matched to a gene; V was cut back by 3 bases and J by 2 bases. CDR3 sequence (DNA): TGTGCCAGCAGCTCCCTACAGGGGGCCTACGAGCAGTACTTC. Its protein is CASSSLQGAYEQYF.

CDR3 sequence reads: CASSQAPAGVAYNEQFF. In DNA form, the CDR3 reads TGCGCCAGCAGCCAGGCACCAGCGGGAGTGGCCTACAATGAGCAGTTCTTC. The V call is TRBV4-1, the J call TRBJ2-1; 8 bases are shared with TRBD2. This CDR3 has 17 residues. Per germline, CDR1 MGHRA and CDR2 YSYEKL. Trimming cost V 3 bases and J 2 bases; bases outside gene matches: 9.

The V and J genes are TRBV4-2 and TRBJ2-5; TRBD2 agrees at 8 bases. Germline V gene lookup returns CDR1 LGHNA and CDR2 YNFKEQ. The V segment lost 4 bases and the J segment 2 bases; nucleotides outside the gene matches: 6. This CDR3 region has 15 residues. Here the CDR3 DNA reads TGTGCCAGCAGCCCGGGACTAGTGAGACAAGAGACCCAGTACTTC. Translation: CASSPGLVRQETQYF.

V and J are TRBV28 and TRBJ2-7; D gene uncertain. The germline V and J ends were trimmed by 6 bases and 3 bases, with 6 bases remaining between them. From germline, CDR1 is MDHEN and CDR2 SYDVKM. CDR3 length: 11 amino acids. The CDR3: CASRADYEQYF. The DNA of the CDR3 is TGTGCCAGCAGGGCGGACTACGAGCAGTACTTC.

The rearrangement joins TRBV7-3 to TRBJ2-3, with 8 bases aligning to TRBD2. V shed 2 bases and J 5 bases; nucleotides not matched to a gene: 9. CDR1 SGHTA and CDR2 FQGTGA come from the germline V gene. The CDR3 length is 16 residues. Here the CDR3 DNA reads TGTGCCAGCAGCTTAGAGGCGGGAGGAGGTAAAGATACGCAGTATTTT. This encodes CASSLEAGGGKDTQYF.

This chain links TRBV5-1 with TRBJ2-7, with 7 bases identical to TRBD1. Germline V gene data show CDR1 as SGHRS and CDR2 as YFSETQ. Trimming cost V 5 bases and J 6 bases; bases outside gene matches: 5. The CDR3 covers 12 residues. Here the CDR3 DNA reads TGCGCCAGCAGGTGGGACAGCGGCGAGCAGTACTTC. This codes for CASRWDSGEQYF.

This clone occurred a few times. The chain couples TRBV7-2 to TRBJ2-7, with a tentative D call TRBD2 (5 bases). Germline V gene sequence: CDR1 SGHTA, CDR2 FQGNSA. With 0 bases removed from V and 2 bases from J, the gap between germline ends came to 8 bases. The CDR3 covers 14 residues. CDR3: CASSLAVGAYEQYF. DNA for the CDR3: TGTGCCAGCAGCTTAGCCGTGGGAGCCTACGAGCAGTACTTC.

The rearrangement joins TRBV28 to TRBJ1-4; weak D call: TRBD1 (6 bases). Per germline, CDR1 MDHEN and CDR2 SYDVKM. This CDR3 region has 15 residues. V was shortened by 4 bases and J by 4 bases, with 13 bases between the two germline ends. DNA of the CDR3: TGTGCCAGCAGTTCATGGACAGCCGGTAATGAAAAACTGTTTTTT. Translated, it gives CASSSWTAGNEKLFF. Combining the CDR3 with reference TRBV28 and TRBJ1-4 gives the whole variable domain DVKVTQSSRYLVKRTGEKVFLECVQDMDHENMFWYRQDPGLGLRLIYFSYDVKMKEKGDIPEGYSVSREKKERFSLILESASTNQTSMYLCASSSWTAGNEKLFFGSGTQLSVL.